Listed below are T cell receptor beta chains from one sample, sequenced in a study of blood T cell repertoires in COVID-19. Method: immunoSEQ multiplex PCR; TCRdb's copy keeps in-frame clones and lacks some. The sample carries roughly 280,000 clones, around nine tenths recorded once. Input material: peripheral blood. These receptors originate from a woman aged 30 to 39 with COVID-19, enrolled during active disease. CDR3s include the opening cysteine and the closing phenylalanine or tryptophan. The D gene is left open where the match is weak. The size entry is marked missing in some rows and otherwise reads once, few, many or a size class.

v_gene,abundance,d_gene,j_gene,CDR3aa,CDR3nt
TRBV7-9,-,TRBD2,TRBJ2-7,CASRGTSGSIGEQYF,TGTGCCAGCAGGGGGACTAGCGGGAGTATTGGCGAGCAGTACTTC
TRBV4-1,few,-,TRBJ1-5,CASCRLQGGSQPQHF,TGCGCCAGCTGCCGGCTACAGGGCGGGAGTCAGCCCCAGCATTTT
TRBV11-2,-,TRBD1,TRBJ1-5,CASSLQGLGNQPQHF,TGTGCCAGCAGCCTACAGGGGTTGGGCAATCAGCCCCAGCATTTT
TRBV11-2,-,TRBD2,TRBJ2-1,CASRPGLAGNEQFF,TGTGCCAGCAGACCCGGACTAGCGGGTAATGAGCAGTTCTTC
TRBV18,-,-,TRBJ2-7,CASSPRSSYEQYF,TGTGCCAGCTCACCCCGCAGCTCCTACGAGCAGTACTTC
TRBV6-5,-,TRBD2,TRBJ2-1,CASSHTSGSYNEQFF,TGTGCCAGCAGTCATACTAGCGGGAGCTACAATGAGCAGTTCTTC
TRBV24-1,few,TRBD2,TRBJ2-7,CATSDSGAGLFPYEQYF,TGTGCCACCAGTGACTCCGGAGCGGGGCTTTTTCCCTACGAGCAGTACTTC
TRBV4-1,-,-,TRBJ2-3,CASSQDISGYTDTQYF,TGCGCCAGCAGCCAAGATATAAGCGGGTACACAGATACGCAGTATTTT
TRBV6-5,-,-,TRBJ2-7,CASSFLTAGNYHEQYF,TGTGCCAGCAGTTTCCTGACCGCAGGGAACTACCACGAGCAGTACTTC
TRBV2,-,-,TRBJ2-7,CASSYEQSYRSYEQYF,TGTGCCAGCAGTTACGAACAGTCATACCGATCCTACGAGCAGTACTTC
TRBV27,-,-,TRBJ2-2,CASSRTLGSTGELFF,TGTGCCAGCAGTCGGACCCTCGGGAGCACCGGGGAGCTGTTTTTT
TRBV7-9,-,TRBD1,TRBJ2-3,CASSGTGGTDTQYF,TGTGCCTCCTCCGGGACAGGGGGCACAGATACGCAGTATTTT
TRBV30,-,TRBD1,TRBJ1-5,CAWSVLGGDQPQHF,TGTGCCTGGAGTGTTTTAGGGGGCGACCAGCCCCAGCATTTT
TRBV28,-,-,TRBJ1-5,CASSLGQPFQPQHF,TGTGCCAGCAGTTTAGGACAACCGTTCCAGCCCCAGCATTTT
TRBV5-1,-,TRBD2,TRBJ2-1,CASSLFAGDPNEQFF,TGCGCCAGCAGCTTGTTCGCGGGAGATCCCAATGAGCAGTTCTTC
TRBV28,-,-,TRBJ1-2,CASSWGGSYGYTF,TGTGCCAGCAGTTGGGGGGGGTCCTATGGCTACACCTTC
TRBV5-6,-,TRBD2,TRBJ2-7,CASSAAGVYYEQYF,TGTGCCAGCAGCGCAGCGGGAGTTTACTACGAGCAGTACTTC
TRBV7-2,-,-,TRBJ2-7,CASSLVETEQYF,TGTGCCAGCAGCTTGGTAGAGACAGAGCAGTACTTC
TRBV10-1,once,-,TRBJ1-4,CASSESAGWDEKLFF,TGCGCCAGCAGTGAGTCGGCAGGGTGGGATGAAAAACTGTTTTTT
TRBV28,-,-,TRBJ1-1,CASSLLLGADTEAFF,TGTGCCAGCAGTTTATTGCTAGGGGCGGACACTGAAGCTTTCTTT
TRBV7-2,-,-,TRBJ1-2,CASSLGGQNYGYTF,TGTGCCAGCAGCTTAGGAGGTCAAAACTATGGCTACACCTTC
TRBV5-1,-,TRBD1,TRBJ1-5,CASSLGTVRNQPQHF,TGCGCCAGCAGCTTAGGGACAGTTCGAAATCAGCCCCAGCATTTT
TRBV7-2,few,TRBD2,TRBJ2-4,CASSLMGGSRAKNIQYF,TGTGCCAGCAGCTTAATGGGCGGGAGTCGGGCCAAAAACATTCAGTACTTC
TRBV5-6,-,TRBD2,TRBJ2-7,CASSFVQREGHEQYF,TGTGCCAGCAGCTTCGTACAGCGGGAGGGTCACGAGCAGTACTTC
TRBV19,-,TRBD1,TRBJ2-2,CASNRGGNTGELFF,TGTGCCAGTAACAGGGGTGGGAACACCGGGGAGCTGTTTTTT
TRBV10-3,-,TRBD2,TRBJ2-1,CAISAVPGLAGGPGNEQFF,TGTGCCATCAGTGCGGTCCCGGGACTAGCGGGAGGGCCGGGGAATGAGCAGTTCTTC
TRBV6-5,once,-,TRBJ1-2,CASFGDGYGYTF,TGTGCCTCCTTCGGGGATGGGTATGGCTACACCTTC
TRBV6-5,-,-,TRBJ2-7,CASSYSIQLSYEQYF,TGTGCCAGCAGTTACTCGATCCAGTTATCCTACGAGCAGTACTTC
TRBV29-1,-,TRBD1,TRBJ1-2,CSVTGQGIRHGYTF,TGCAGCGTTACAGGACAGGGAATTAGACACGGCTACACCTTC
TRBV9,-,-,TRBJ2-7,CASSVDQGYEQYF,TGTGCCAGCAGCGTAGATCAGGGCTACGAGCAGTACTTC
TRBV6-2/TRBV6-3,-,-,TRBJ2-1,CASSYGMSQFF,TGTGCCAGCAGTTATGGCATGTCGCAGTTCTTC
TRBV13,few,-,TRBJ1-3,CASSSGRAGGNTIYF,TGTGCCAGCAGCTCAGGACGGGCCGGAGGGAACACCATATATTTT
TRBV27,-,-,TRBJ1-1,CASSFGYFGGVTADTEAFF,TGTGCCAGCAGTTTTGGTTACTTCGGAGGGGTGACGGCGGACACTGAAGCTTTCTTT
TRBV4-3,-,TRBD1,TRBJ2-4,CASSPSAGGNIQYF,TGCGCCAGCAGCCCCTCCGCAGGGGGAAACATTCAGTACTTC
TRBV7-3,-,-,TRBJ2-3,CASSFGQDLSSTDTQYF,TGTGCCAGCAGCTTCGGGCAGGACTTGTCTAGCACAGATACGCAGTATTTT
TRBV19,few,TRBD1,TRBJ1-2,CASSARTGLNYGYTF,TGTGCCAGTAGTGCCCGGACAGGATTGAACTATGGCTACACCTTC
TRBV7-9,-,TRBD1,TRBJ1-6,CASSLEQGVNSPLHF,TGTGCCAGCAGCTTAGAGCAGGGGGTCAATTCACCCCTCCACTTT
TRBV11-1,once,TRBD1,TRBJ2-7,CASSWGSRGNEQYF,TGTGCCAGCAGCTGGGGTTCCAGGGGGAACGAGCAGTACTTC
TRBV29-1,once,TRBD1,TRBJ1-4,CSVSPGQGREKLFF,TGCAGCGTTTCCCCGGGACAGGGGAGAGAAAAACTGTTTTTT
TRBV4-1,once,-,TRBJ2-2,CASSPLGRDTGELFF,TGCGCCAGCAGCCCGCTGGGCCGCGACACCGGGGAGCTGTTTTTT
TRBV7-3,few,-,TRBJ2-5,CASSTRQTRGWETQYF,TGTGCCAGCAGCACTCGTCAAACCCGAGGGTGGGAGACCCAGTACTTC
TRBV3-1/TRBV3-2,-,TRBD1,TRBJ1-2,CASTNGQGAGGYTF,TGTGCCAGCACCAATGGACAGGGGGCTGGGGGCTACACCTTC
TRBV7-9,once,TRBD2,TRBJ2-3,CASSLTSGRTGDTQYF,TGTGCCAGCAGCCTGACTAGCGGGAGGACCGGAGATACGCAGTATTTT
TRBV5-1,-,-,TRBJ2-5,CASSLSSVETQYF,TGCGCCAGCAGCCTGTCTAGCGTCGAGACCCAGTACTTC
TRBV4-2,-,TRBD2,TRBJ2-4,CASSQILAGGKLAKNIQYF,TGTGCCAGCAGCCAAATACTAGCGGGAGGGAAACTAGCCAAAAACATTCAGTACTTC
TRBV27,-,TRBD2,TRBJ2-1,CASTPIAGGPHNEQFF,TGTGCCAGCACCCCTATAGCGGGAGGGCCCCACAATGAGCAGTTCTTC
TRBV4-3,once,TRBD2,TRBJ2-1,CASSPGLAGRIPYNEQFF,TGCGCCAGCAGCCCGGGACTAGCGGGCCGCATCCCCTACAATGAGCAGTTCTTC
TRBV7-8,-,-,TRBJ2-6,CASRGATGANVLTF,TGTGCCAGCAGAGGGGCTACTGGGGCCAACGTCCTGACTTTC
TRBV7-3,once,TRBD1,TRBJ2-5,CASSSTGRETQYF,TGTGCCAGCAGCTCGACAGGGCGGGAGACCCAGTACTTC
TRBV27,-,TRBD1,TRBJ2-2,CASSAGQGLSGELFF,TGTGCCAGCAGTGCGGGACAGGGGCTCTCCGGGGAGCTGTTTTTT
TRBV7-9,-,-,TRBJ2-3,CASEGGPSSTDTQYF,TGTGCCAGCGAGGGCGGCCCTTCTAGCACAGATACGCAGTATTTT
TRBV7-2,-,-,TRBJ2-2,CASSLRSTNTGELFF,TGTGCCAGCAGCTTACGTTCTACGAACACCGGGGAGCTGTTTTTT
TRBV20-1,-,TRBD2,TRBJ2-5,CSASYLAGRETQYF,TGCAGTGCTAGTTATCTAGCGGGAAGGGAGACCCAGTACTTC